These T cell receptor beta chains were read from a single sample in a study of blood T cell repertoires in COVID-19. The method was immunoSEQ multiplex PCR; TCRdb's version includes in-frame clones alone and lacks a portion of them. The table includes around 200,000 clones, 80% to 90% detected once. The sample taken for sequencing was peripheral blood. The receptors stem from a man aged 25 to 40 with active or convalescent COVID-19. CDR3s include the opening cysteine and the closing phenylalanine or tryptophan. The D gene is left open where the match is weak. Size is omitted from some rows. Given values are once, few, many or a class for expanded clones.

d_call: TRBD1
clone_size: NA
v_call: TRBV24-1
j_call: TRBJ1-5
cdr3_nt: TGTGCCACCGGATTACAGGGGAATCAGCCCCAGCATTTT
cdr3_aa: CATGLQGNQPQHF

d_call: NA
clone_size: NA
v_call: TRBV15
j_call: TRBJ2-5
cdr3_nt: TGTGCCACCAGCAGGGACCTTGAACGGGGGGCCCGGGAGACCCAGTACTTC
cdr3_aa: CATSRDLERGARETQYF

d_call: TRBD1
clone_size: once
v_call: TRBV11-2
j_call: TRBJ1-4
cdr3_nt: TGTGCCAGCAGCCTACCGGGACAGGATATTGAAAAACTGTTTTTT
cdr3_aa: CASSLPGQDIEKLFF

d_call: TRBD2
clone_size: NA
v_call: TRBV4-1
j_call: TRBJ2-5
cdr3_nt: TGCGCCAGCAGCCTATCGACTAGCGGGGGACCCCAAGAGACCCAGTACTTC
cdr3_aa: CASSLSTSGGPQETQYF

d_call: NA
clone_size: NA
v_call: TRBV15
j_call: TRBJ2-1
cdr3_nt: TGTGCCACCAGCGGCGCAGGGGCCAACAATGAGCAGTTCTTC
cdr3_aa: CATSGAGANNEQFF

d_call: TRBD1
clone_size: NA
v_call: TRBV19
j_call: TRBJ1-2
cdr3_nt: TGTGCCAGTAGTCCGGGACAGGAGGCCCATGGCTACACCTTC
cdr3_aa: CASSPGQEAHGYTF

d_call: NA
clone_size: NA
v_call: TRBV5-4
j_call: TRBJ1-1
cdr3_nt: TGTGCCAGCAGCTTGGATCAGGGGTTAGGTACTGAAGCTTTCTTT
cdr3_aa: CASSLDQGLGTEAFF

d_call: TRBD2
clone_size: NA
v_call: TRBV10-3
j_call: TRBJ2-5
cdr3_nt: TGTGCCATCAGTGAGCCGACTAGCGGCCAAGAGACCCAGTACTTC
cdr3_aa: CAISEPTSGQETQYF

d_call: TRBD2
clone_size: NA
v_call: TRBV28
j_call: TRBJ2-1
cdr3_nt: TGTGCCAGCAGTGCACGAGTGGGCGGGGGTTACAATGAGCAGTTCTTC
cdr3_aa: CASSARVGGGYNEQFF

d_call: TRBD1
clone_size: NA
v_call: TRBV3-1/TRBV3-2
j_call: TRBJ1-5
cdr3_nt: TGTGCCAGCAGCTCAGGGGGGAATCAGCCCCAGCATTTT
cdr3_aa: CASSSGGNQPQHF

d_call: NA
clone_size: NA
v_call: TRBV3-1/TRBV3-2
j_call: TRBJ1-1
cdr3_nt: TGTGCCAGCAGCCAAAGTGCAGGCCCGTTATTCTTT
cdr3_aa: CASSQSAGPLFF

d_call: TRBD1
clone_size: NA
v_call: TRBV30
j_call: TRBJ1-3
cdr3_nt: TGTGCCTGGACGAAACCGGGACAGCTCTCTGGAAACACCATATATTTT
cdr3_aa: CAWTKPGQLSGNTIYF

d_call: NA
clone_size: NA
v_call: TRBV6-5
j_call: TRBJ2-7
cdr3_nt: TGTGCCAGCAGTTATAGAGGGGGGGACCCCTACGAGCAGTACTTC
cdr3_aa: CASSYRGGDPYEQYF

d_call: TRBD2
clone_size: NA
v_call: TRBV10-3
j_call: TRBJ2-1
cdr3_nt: TGTGCCATCTCGGGACTAGCCGGAGGCAATGAGCAGTTCTTC
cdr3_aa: CAISGLAGGNEQFF

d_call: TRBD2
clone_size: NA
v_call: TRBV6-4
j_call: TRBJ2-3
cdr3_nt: TGTGCCAGCAGTGACTCTAGCGGGAAGGGGACAGATACGCAGTATTTT
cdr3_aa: CASSDSSGKGTDTQYF

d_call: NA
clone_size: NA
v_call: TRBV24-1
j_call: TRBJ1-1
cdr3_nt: TGTGCCACCAGCCCCAGCGGGGGGCCTGGTTACACTGAAGCTTTCTTT
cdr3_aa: CATSPSGGPGYTEAFF

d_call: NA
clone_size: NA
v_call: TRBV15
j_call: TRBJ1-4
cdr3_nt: TGTGCCACCGGCCCCCGGACAGCAACTAATGAAAAACTGTTTTTT
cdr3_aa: CATGPRTATNEKLFF

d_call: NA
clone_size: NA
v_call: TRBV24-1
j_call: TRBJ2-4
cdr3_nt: TGTGCCACTAGGAACCTCGGGACACCAAGACTCGTTGCCAAAAACATTCAGTACTTC
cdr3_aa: CATRNLGTPRLVAKNIQYF

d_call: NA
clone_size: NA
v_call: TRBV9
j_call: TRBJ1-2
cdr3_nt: TGTGCCAGCAGCCCACAAGATACAGGTTTTTTTGAGGATGGCTACACCTTC
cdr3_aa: CASSPQDTGFFEDGYTF